This T cell receptor (beta chain) emerged from a study of shared clonotypes between healthy human individuals. The CDR3 is made up of 14 amino acids. Germline loops: CDR1 KGHSH, CDR2 LQKENI. The J segment lost 0 bases and the V segment lost 5 bases, leaving 4 bases of the junction unmatched. Splitting of CD4+ cells produced CD45RA+ naive and CD45RA-negative memory subsets. Here immunoSEQ multiplex PCR was the method, and the copy in TCRdb shows in-frame clones only, minus some. Of 1.6 million or so clones in the sample, 98% are singletons; the top ten hold 0.36%. For this clone: This sample also contains other DNA sequences that code for the same CDR3.

The TCR originated in a man aged 30 to 45 in good health. Source material: naive CD4+ T cells sorted from blood. Subset of the sample: CD45RA+ positively selected. The V gene is TRBV18, the J gene TRBJ2-7; 7 bases agree with TRBD1. CDR3 protein: CASSTGTASYEQYF. CDR3 nucleotides: TGTGCCAGCTCAACAGGGACAGCCTCCTACGAGCAGTACTTC.